These T cell receptor beta chains were read from a single sample in a study of blood T cell repertoires in COVID-19. The assay was immunoSEQ multiplex PCR, and TCRdb's table has in-frame clones only and misses some. The sample has roughly 380,000 clones, roughly nine tenths seen once. Source material: peripheral blood. The receptors stem from a woman aged 60 to 75 with COVID-19, enrolled during active disease. The CDR3 runs from the conserved cysteine through the conserved F or W. D genes are given only for firm matches. The size field is filled for only some rows; it gives once, few, many or a size class.

NA	TRBV5-1	15	NA	TRBJ1-4	TGCGCCAGCAGCCGAAGGACAGTGGGGCCAAAAAAACTGTTTTTT	CASSRRTVGPKKLFF
TRBD1	TRBV27	14	NA	TRBJ2-3	TGTGCCAGCAGTTTAGGAGGGGACAGGGATACGCAGTATTTT	CASSLGGDRDTQYF
NA	TRBV28	15	NA	TRBJ1-5	TGTGCCAGCAGTCCTCACGGGTCCGCCAATCAGCCCCAGCATTTT	CASSPHGSANQPQHF
NA	TRBV7-6	19	NA	TRBJ2-2	TGTGCCAGCAGCTTAGCTTCCCCCGCGACTAGTTCCTTCACCGGGGAGCTGTTTTTT	CASSLASPATSSFTGELFF
TRBD1	TRBV5-4	14	NA	TRBJ1-2	TGTGCCAGCAGCTTGGGTAGGACAGGGGGCGGCTACACCTTC	CASSLGRTGGGYTF
NA	TRBV18	15	NA	TRBJ1-1	TGTGCCAGCTCTCCCCCCTCGGGGTTGAACACTGAAGCTTTCTTT	CASSPPSGLNTEAFF
NA	TRBV11-2	16	NA	TRBJ1-3	TGTGCCAGCAGCTTAGCCCCCTTCTCTGCTGGAAACACCATATATTTT	CASSLAPFSAGNTIYF
TRBD2	TRBV2	14	few	TRBJ2-7	TGTGCCAGTGGGGGTCAGCGGGGGCCGGGAGAGCAGTACTTC	CASGGQRGPGEQYF
NA	TRBV18	13	NA	TRBJ1-5	TGTGCCACCGGCCTCGGCAGGGATCAGCCCCAGCATTTT	CATGLGRDQPQHF
NA	TRBV29-1	11	once	TRBJ1-2	TGCAGCGTGGAGGGGAACTATGGCTACACCTTC	CSVEGNYGYTF
TRBD2	TRBV19	15	NA	TRBJ2-2	TGTGCCAGTAGTATCCGCGGGGGGAATTCCGGGGAGCTGTTTTTT	CASSIRGGNSGELFF
NA	TRBV28	17	once	TRBJ1-6	TGTGCCAGCAGCTCGGGACTTCTGAGCTCCTATAATTCACCCCTCCACTTT	CASSSGLLSSYNSPLHF
TRBD1	TRBV18	13	NA	TRBJ2-5	TGTGCCAGCTCACCAACAGGGGGCGAGACCCAGTACTTC	CASSPTGGETQYF
NA	TRBV21-1	16	NA	TRBJ1-4	TGTGCCACACCCGGGGGACCCCGACCAACTAATGAAAAACTGTTTTTT	CATPGGPRPTNEKLFF
NA	TRBV19	15	NA	TRBJ1-2	TGTGCCAGTAGTATTACAGGGAACTTCAACTATGGCTACATCTTC	CASSITGNFNYGYIF
NA	TRBV9	14	once	TRBJ2-7	TGTGCCAGCAGCGTAGGTGGGGGCCGCTACGAGCAGTACTTC	CASSVGGGRYEQYF
NA	TRBV9	16	NA	TRBJ1-3	TGTGCCAGCAGCGCAGGGGACATATCCTCTGGAAACACCATATATTTT	CASSAGDISSGNTIYF
NA	TRBV21-1	16	NA	TRBJ2-1	TGTGCCAGCAGCAAAGAAGAGGGAGAGTCCCACCATGAGCAGTTCTTC	CASSKEEGESHHEQFF
TRBD1	TRBV19	14	NA	TRBJ1-5	TGTGCCAGTAGTATTGGACAGGGAGGGCAGCCCCAGCATTTT	CASSIGQGGQPQHF
NA	TRBV10-3	14	NA	TRBJ1-1	TGTGCCATCAGTGGCCAAAAGGGGTCCACTGAAGCTTTCTTT	CAISGQKGSTEAFF
NA	TRBV3-1/TRBV3-2	14	NA	TRBJ2-2	TGTGCCAGCAGCCAAGGACATCTTTCCGGGGAGCTGTTTTTT	CASSQGHLSGELFF
NA	TRBV19	13	NA	TRBJ1-1	TGTGCCAGTAGTATAGGGGGGGGCTTAAAGGCTTTCTTT	CASSIGGGLKAFF
TRBD2	TRBV3-1/TRBV3-2	15	few	TRBJ2-7	TGTGCCAGCAGCCAAGATCGGACTAGCGGTCTCGAGCAGTACTTC	CASSQDRTSGLEQYF
TRBD2	TRBV7-9	14	NA	TRBJ2-7	TGTGCCGGAGCTCCCACTAGCGGAAGCTACGAGCAGTACTTC	CAGAPTSGSYEQYF
TRBD1	TRBV30	15	once	TRBJ1-1	TGTGCCTGGAGTGTAAAGGGACAGCTCAACACTGAAGCTTTCTTT	CAWSVKGQLNTEAFF
NA	TRBV29-1	13	NA	TRBJ1-5	TGCAGCGTTGAAGACGGTGTCAATCAGCCCCAGCATTTT	CSVEDGVNQPQHF
NA	TRBV23-1	14	NA	TRBJ2-1	TGCGCCAGCAGTCAACCTCGAGGGAACCATGAGCAGTTCTTC	CASSQPRGNHEQFF
NA	TRBV5-1	13	NA	TRBJ2-1	TGCGCCAGCACGACAGGACCCGGCGATGAGCAGTTCTTC	CASTTGPGDEQFF
NA	TRBV6-5	13	NA	TRBJ1-3	TGTGCCACCTCAGAAATTTCTGGAAACACCATATATTTT	CATSEISGNTIYF
NA	TRBV5-6	16	NA	TRBJ2-7	TGTGCCAGCAGCTTGGATCTCGGTCGTCTCCCCTACGAGCAGTACTTC	CASSLDLGRLPYEQYF
TRBD1	TRBV2	18	NA	TRBJ1-6	TGTGCCAGCATGGCGGGGACAGGGACCAGCTCCTATAATTCACCCCTCCACTTT	CASMAGTGTSSYNSPLHF
TRBD1	TRBV4-1	18	NA	TRBJ2-7	TGCGCCAGCAGCCAATATGGCCGGGACAGGGGCTCTTTCTACGAGCAGTACTTC	CASSQYGRDRGSFYEQYF
TRBD1	TRBV5-5	14	NA	TRBJ1-1	TGTGCCAGCAGCTCCATAGGGACAGACACTGAAGCTTTCTTT	CASSSIGTDTEAFF
TRBD1	TRBV7-9	12	NA	TRBJ1-1	TGTGCCAGCAGCCAGGGGGGAACTGAAGCTTTCTTT	CASSQGGTEAFF
NA	TRBV5-4	15	once	TRBJ1-1	TGTGCCAGCAGCCGGAGGACAGCGATGAACACTGAAGCTTTCTTT	CASSRRTAMNTEAFF
NA	TRBV5-1	15	NA	TRBJ1-2	TGCGCCAGCAGCCCTGAACTTCCAGGGGTCTATGGCTACACCTTC	CASSPELPGVYGYTF
TRBD1	TRBV18	15	NA	TRBJ1-1	TGTGCCAGCTCAGTGTCCCGGGACAGGGGCACTGAAGCTTTCTTT	CASSVSRDRGTEAFF
NA	TRBV18	20	NA	TRBJ1-2	TGTGCCAGCTCACCACCCAACGCACCTATATGGGCAGAGTATGGCTATGGCTACACCTTC	CASSPPNAPIWAEYGYGYTF
NA	TRBV7-9	14	NA	TRBJ1-3	TGTGCCAGCAGCTTGGCAGGTCCTGGAAACACCATATATTTT	CASSLAGPGNTIYF
TRBD1	TRBV6-2/TRBV6-3	15	NA	TRBJ1-1	TGTGCCAGCAGTTACCAAGGGACAGGGGTGTCTGAAGCTTTCTTT	CASSYQGTGVSEAFF